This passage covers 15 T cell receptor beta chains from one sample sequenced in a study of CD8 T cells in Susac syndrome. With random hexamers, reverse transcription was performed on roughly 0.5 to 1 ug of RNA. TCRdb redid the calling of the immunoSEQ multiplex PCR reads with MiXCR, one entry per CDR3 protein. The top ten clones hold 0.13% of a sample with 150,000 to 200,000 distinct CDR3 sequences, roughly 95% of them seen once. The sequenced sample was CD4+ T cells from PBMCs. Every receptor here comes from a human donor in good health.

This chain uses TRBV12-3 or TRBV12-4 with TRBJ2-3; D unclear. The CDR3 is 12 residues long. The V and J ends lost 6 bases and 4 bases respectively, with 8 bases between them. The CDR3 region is CASSLSSDTQYF. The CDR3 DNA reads TGTGCCAGCAGCCTCAGCTCAGATACGCAGTATTTT.

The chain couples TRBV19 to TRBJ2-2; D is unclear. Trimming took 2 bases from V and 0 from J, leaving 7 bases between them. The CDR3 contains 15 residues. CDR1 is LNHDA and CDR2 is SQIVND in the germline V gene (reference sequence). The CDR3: CASSIPPANTGELFF. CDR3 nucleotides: TGTGCCAGTAGTATACCGCCCGCGAACACCGGGGAGCTGTTTTTT.

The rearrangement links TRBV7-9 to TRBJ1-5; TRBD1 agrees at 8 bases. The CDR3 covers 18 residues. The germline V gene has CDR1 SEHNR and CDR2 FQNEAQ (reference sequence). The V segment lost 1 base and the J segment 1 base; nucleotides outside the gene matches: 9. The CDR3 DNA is TGTGCCAGCAGCTTAGATCGACGGACAGGGTGGAGCAATCAGCCCCAGCATTTT. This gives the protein CASSLDRRTGWSNQPQHF.

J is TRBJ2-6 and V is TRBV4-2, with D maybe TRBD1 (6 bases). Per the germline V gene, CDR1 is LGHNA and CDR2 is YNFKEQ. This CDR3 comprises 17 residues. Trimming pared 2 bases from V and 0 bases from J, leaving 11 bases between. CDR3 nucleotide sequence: TGTGCCAGCAGCCAAACCCCGGACAGCTCTGGGGCCAACGTCCTGACTTTC. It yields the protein CASSQTPDSSGANVLTF.

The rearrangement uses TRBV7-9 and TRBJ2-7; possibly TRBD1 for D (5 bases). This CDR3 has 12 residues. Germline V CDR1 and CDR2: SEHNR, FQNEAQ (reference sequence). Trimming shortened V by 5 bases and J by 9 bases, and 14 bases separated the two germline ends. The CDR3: CASSLDSSWQYF. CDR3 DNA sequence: TGTGCCAGCAGCCTCGACAGTTCTTGGCAGTACTTC.

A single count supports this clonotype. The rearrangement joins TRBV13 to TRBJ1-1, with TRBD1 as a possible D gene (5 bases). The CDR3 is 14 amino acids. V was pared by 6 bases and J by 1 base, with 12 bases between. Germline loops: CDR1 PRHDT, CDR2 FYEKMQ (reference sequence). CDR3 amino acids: CASSVGRPNTEAFF. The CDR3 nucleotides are TGTGCCAGCAGTGTGGGACGGCCGAACACTGAAGCTTTCTTT.

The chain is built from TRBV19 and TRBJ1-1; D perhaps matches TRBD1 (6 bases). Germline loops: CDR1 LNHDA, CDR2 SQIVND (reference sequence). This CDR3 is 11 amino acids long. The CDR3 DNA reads TGTGCTTCTCAGGGGATGGCTGAAGCTTTCTTT. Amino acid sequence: CASQGMAEAFF.

CDR3 nucleotide sequence: TGCGCCAGCAGCTCCTTTTCGGTGATTAGTAATGAGCAGTTCTTC. Amino acid sequence: CASSSFSVISNEQFF. The V and J genes are TRBV5-1 and TRBJ2-1; D gene unclear. Trimming removed 3 bases at V and 7 bases at J, with 17 bases between. CDR1 is SGHRS, CDR2 YFSETQ, per germline. The CDR3 runs 15 residues.

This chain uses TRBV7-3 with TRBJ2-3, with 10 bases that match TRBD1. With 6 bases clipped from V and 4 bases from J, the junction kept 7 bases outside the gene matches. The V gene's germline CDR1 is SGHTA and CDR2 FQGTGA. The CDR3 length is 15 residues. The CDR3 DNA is TGTGCCAGCAGTTTTTCCGGGACAGGGGCAGATACGCAGTATTTT. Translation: CASSFSGTGADTQYF. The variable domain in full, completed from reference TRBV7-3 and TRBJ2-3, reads GAGVSQTPSNKVTEKGKYVELRCDPISGHTALYWYRQSLGQGPEFLIYFQGTGAADDSGLPNDRFFAVRPEGSVSTLKIQRTERGDSAVYLCASSFSGTGADTQYFGPGTRLTVL.

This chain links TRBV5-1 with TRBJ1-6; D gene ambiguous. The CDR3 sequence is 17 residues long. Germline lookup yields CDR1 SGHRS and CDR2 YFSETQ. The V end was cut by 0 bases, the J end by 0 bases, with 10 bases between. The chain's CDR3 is CASSLATASSYNSPLHF. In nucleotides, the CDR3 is TGCGCCAGCAGCTTGGCGACCGCGAGCTCCTATAATTCACCCCTCCACTTT.

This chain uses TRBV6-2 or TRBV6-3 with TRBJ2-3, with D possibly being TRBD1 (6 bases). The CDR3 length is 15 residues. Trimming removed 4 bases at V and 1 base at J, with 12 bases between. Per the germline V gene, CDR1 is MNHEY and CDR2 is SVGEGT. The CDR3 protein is CASSSTGARTDTQYF. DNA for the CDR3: TGTGCCAGCAGTTCGACAGGAGCCCGCACAGATACGCAGTATTTT.

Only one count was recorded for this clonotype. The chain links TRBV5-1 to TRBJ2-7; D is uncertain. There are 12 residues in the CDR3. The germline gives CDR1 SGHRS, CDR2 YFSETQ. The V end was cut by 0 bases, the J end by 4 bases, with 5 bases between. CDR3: CASSLDQYEQYF. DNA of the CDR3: TGCGCCAGCAGCTTGGACCAGTACGAGCAGTACTTC.

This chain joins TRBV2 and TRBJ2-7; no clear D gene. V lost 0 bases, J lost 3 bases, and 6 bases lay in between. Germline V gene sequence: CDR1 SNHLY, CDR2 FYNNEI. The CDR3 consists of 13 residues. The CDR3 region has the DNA TGTGCCAGCAGTGAAGCTCGCATCTACGAGCAGTACTTC. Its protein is CASSEARIYEQYF.

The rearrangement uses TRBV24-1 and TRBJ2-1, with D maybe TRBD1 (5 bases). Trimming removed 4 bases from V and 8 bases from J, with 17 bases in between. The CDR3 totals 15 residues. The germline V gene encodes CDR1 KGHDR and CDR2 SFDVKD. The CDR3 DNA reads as TGTGCCACCAGTGACCCACGACAGACTGGGTATGAGCAGTTCTTC. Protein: CATSDPRQTGYEQFF.

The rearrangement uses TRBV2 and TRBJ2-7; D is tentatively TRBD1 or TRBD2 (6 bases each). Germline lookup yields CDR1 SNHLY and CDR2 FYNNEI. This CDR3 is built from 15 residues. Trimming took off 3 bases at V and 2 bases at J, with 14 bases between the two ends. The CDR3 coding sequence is TGTGCCAGCAGTGAGTGGGGGGCTCACCCCTACGAGCAGTACTTC. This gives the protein CASSEWGAHPYEQYF.